A selection of T cell receptor beta chains follows, all from one sample in a study of T-cell reconstitution after alpha-beta-depleted transplantation in children. Each CDR3 protein gets one entry after TCRdb re-called the PCR reads with MiXCR. The data hold approximately 400,000 distinct CDR3 sequences, with roughly 16% observed a single time. Sample: PBMCs, mostly from graft donor cells, taken 360 days after TCRalphabeta/CD19-depleted stem cell transplant. The receptor source for this set is a boy under three years old who had a stem cell transplant for Wiskott-Aldrich syndrome, so the T cells may come from the graft donor. The CDR3 runs from the conserved cysteine through the conserved F or W. D genes are given only for firm matches. Size tells how often a clone was seen (once, few, many) or the class of an expanded clone, and some rows leave it out.

V: TRBV18; size: once; D: .; J: TRBJ2-7; DNA: TGTGCCAGCTCACCACGGGCAGGTACGAGGAGCTCCTACGAGCAGTACTTC; CDR3: CASSPRAGTRSSYEQYF
V: TRBV28; size: .; D: .; J: TRBJ2-7; DNA: TGTGCCAGCAGTCCCCACTCACTTGAACCCGGGACACCATCGAACGAGCAGTACTTC; CDR3: CASSPHSLEPGTPSNEQYF
V: TRBV7-2; size: .; D: .; J: TRBJ2-2; DNA: TGTGCCAGCAGGAGAATGGGGGGAGCCAACACCGGGGAGCTGTTTTTT; CDR3: CASRRMGGANTGELFF
V: TRBV3-1; size: few; D: TRBD1; J: TRBJ2-7; DNA: TGTGCCAGCAGCCGACAGGGGTCCACCTACGAGCAGTACTTC; CDR3: CASSRQGSTYEQYF
V: TRBV20-1; size: .; D: TRBD1; J: TRBJ2-7; DNA: TGCAGTGCTAGTATCCCCCCCGACAGGGGCTACGAGCAGTACTTC; CDR3: CSASIPPDRGYEQYF
V: TRBV5-6; size: .; D: .; J: TRBJ2-4; DNA: TGTGCCAGCAGCTTGAAGAAACTAGCCAAAAACATTCAGTACTTC; CDR3: CASSLKKLAKNIQYF
V: TRBV19; size: few; D: TRBD2; J: TRBJ2-1; DNA: TGTGCCAGTATCGGGAGACTAGCGGGAGTGGGGAATGAGCAGTTCTTC; CDR3: CASIGRLAGVGNEQFF
V: TRBV4-3; size: .; D: .; J: TRBJ2-3; DNA: TGCGCCAGCAGCCGCAATCATGGGATCCCAGATACGCAGTATTTT; CDR3: CASSRNHGIPDTQYF
V: TRBV4-3; size: .; D: .; J: TRBJ2-7; DNA: TGCGCCAGCAGCCAAGCGACCATTGGCGAGCAGTACTTC; CDR3: CASSQATIGEQYF
V: TRBV3-1; size: few; D: .; J: TRBJ2-1; DNA: TGTGCCAGCAGCCAAGATGGGGGGAGGCAGTTCTTC; CDR3: CASSQDGGRQFF
V: TRBV7-6; size: few; D: .; J: TRBJ2-3; DNA: TGTGCCAGCAGCTCCCTTAGCGGTTGGGGGGTCTCGCAGTATTTT; CDR3: CASSSLSGWGVSQYF
V: TRBV9; size: many; D: TRBD1; J: TRBJ2-3; DNA: TGTGCCAGCAGCGTAGCCCTCCTAGGGACAGGGGCCACAGATACGCAGTATTTT; CDR3: CASSVALLGTGATDTQYF
V: TRBV29-1; size: .; D: TRBD2; J: TRBJ2-5; DNA: TGCAGCGTTGGATATTCGCGGGAGGGCCGCGAGACCCAGTACTTC; CDR3: CSVGYSREGRETQYF
V: TRBV20-1; size: .; D: TRBD1; J: TRBJ1-2; DNA: TGCAGTGCTAGGACAGGGGGCGGAAACTATGGCTACACCTTC; CDR3: CSARTGGGNYGYTF
V: TRBV15; size: .; D: TRBD2; J: TRBJ2-1; DNA: TGTGCCACCAGCAGTCGGGGGGGCAATGAGCAGTTCTTC; CDR3: CATSSRGGNEQFF
V: TRBV28; size: few; D: TRBD1; J: TRBJ1-1; DNA: TGTGCCAGCAGTTTACCCCTGGGACAGGGTAACACTGAAGCTTTCTTT; CDR3: CASSLPLGQGNTEAFF
V: TRBV5-1; size: many; D: TRBD1; J: TRBJ2-4; DNA: TGCGCCAGCAGCTTCGTAGGACAGGGCTGGAACATTCAGTACTTC; CDR3: CASSFVGQGWNIQYF
V: TRBV10-3; size: few; D: .; J: TRBJ1-6; DNA: TGTGCCATCGGTAACGGTGGTAATTCACCCCTCCACTTT; CDR3: CAIGNGGNSPLHF
V: TRBV21-1; size: few; D: .; J: TRBJ2-3; DNA: TGTGCCAGCAGCAAATGGTCCCAAATCTACCGCGGGCAAAGCACAGATACGCAGTATTTT; CDR3: CASSKWSQIYRGQSTDTQYF
V: TRBV20-1; size: .; D: .; J: TRBJ2-7; DNA: TGCAGTGCTATTATCGGGGGCTACGAGCAGTACTTC; CDR3: CSAIIGGYEQYF
V: TRBV7-9; size: few; D: .; J: TRBJ2-1; DNA: TGTGCCAGCAGCTCGAGGTCCGGGGGGCATGAGCAGTTCTTC; CDR3: CASSSRSGGHEQFF
V: TRBV2; size: few; D: .; J: TRBJ2-1; DNA: TGTGCCAGCGCCCAGTACAATGAGCAGTTCTTC; CDR3: CASAQYNEQFF
V: TRBV5-1; size: .; D: .; J: TRBJ2-7; DNA: TGCGCCAGCAGCTTGGGGCAAATTTACTTACCCTACGAGCAGTACTTC; CDR3: CASSLGQIYLPYEQYF
V: TRBV5-1; size: .; D: .; J: TRBJ2-7; DNA: TGCGCCAGCAGCTTAAGAGGGGCGGCGTACGAGCAGTACTTC; CDR3: CASSLRGAAYEQYF
V: TRBV11-2; size: few; D: TRBD2; J: TRBJ2-7; DNA: TGTGCCAGCAGCCCACCCGGGCGACTAGCCCGTCCCAACTCCTACGAGCAGTACTTC; CDR3: CASSPPGRLARPNSYEQYF
V: TRBV11-2; size: .; D: .; J: TRBJ2-5; DNA: TGTGCCAGCAGTTACCCCGGGGGGACCCAGTACTTC; CDR3: CASSYPGGTQYF
V: TRBV20-1; size: .; D: .; J: TRBJ2-1; DNA: TGCAGTGCTAGAGAAAAGCGTGAGCAGTTCTTC; CDR3: CSAREKREQFF
V: TRBV6-5; size: few; D: .; J: TRBJ2-2; DNA: TGTGCCAGCAGTTACTCGGGGGAATCCGGGGAGCTGTTTTTT; CDR3: CASSYSGESGELFF
V: TRBV6-5; size: .; D: .; J: TRBJ2-5; DNA: TGTGCCAGCAGTTACCCCACCACCCCAGCTGAGACCCAGTACTTC; CDR3: CASSYPTTPAETQYF
V: TRBV10-1; size: .; D: TRBD1; J: TRBJ2-5; DNA: TGCGCCAGCAGTGAGTCCGGGACAGGGCGAGAGACCCAGTACTTC; CDR3: CASSESGTGRETQYF
V: TRBV10-3; size: .; D: .; J: TRBJ1-6; DNA: TGTGCCATCAGTGATAAGGGGGGCTCCTATAATTCACCCCTCCACTTT; CDR3: CAISDKGGSYNSPLHF
V: TRBV7-9; size: .; D: TRBD2; J: TRBJ2-1; DNA: TGTGCCAGCAGCCCGCGAGCGGGAGGAGGATACAATGAGCAGTTCTTC; CDR3: CASSPRAGGGYNEQFF
V: TRBV18; size: many; D: TRBD2; J: TRBJ2-2; DNA: TGTGCCAGCTCAAGAGCGGGAGCCACCGGGGAGCTGTTTTTT; CDR3: CASSRAGATGELFF
V: TRBV5-1; size: .; D: .; J: TRBJ2-7; DNA: TGCGCCAGCAGCGTGGACCATTACGAGCAGTACTTC; CDR3: CASSVDHYEQYF
V: TRBV5-1; size: .; D: .; J: TRBJ2-7; DNA: TGCGCCAGCAGCTTATCGGTGGGAAACTACGAGCAGTACTTC; CDR3: CASSLSVGNYEQYF
V: TRBV11-1; size: few; D: TRBD1; J: TRBJ2-5; DNA: TGTGCCAGCAGCTTAGCTGCTATTGGACAGGGAAGTGGAGAGACCCAGTACTTC; CDR3: CASSLAAIGQGSGETQYF
V: TRBV28; size: few; D: TRBD2; J: TRBJ2-2; DNA: TGTGCCAGCAGTTCGTCCGGGACTAGCGGCCCACCGGGGACCGGGGAGCTGTTTTTT; CDR3: CASSSSGTSGPPGTGELFF
V: TRBV6-5; size: .; D: TRBD1; J: TRBJ2-6; DNA: TGTGCCAGCAGTCACCGGGACAGGGGTTTATCTGGGGCCAACGTCCTGACTTTC; CDR3: CASSHRDRGLSGANVLTF
V: TRBV29-1; size: few; D: .; J: TRBJ2-6; DNA: TGCAGCGTTATATGGCGGGGGGCCAACGTCCTGACTTTC; CDR3: CSVIWRGANVLTF